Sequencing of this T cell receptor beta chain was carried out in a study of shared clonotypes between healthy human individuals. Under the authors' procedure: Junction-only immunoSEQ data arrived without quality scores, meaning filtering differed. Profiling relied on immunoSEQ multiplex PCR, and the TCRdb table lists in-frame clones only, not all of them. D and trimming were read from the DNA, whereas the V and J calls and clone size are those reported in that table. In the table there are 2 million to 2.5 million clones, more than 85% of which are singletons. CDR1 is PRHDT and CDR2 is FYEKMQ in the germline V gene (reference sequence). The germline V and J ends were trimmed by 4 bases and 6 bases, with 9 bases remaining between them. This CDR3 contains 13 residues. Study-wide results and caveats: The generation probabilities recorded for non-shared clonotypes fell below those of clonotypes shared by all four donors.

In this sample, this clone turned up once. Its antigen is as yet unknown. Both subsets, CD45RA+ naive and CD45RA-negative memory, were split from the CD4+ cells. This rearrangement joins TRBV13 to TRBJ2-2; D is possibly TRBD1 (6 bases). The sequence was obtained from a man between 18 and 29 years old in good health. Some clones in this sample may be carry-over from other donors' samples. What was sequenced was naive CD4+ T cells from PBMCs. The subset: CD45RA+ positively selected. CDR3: CASSSQGPGELFF. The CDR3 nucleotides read TGTGCCAGCAGCTCACAGGGTCCCGGGGAGCTGTTTTTT.